A selection of T cell receptor beta chains follows, all from one sample in a study of blood T cell repertoires in COVID-19. Assay: immunoSEQ multiplex PCR; the TCRdb copy retains only in-frame clones and omits some. The table lists about 49,000 clones, about 83% of them singletons. The material sequenced was peripheral blood. These receptors came from a man in his fifties or sixties with acute or convalescent COVID-19. CDR3s include the opening cysteine and the closing phenylalanine or tryptophan. The D gene is left open where the match is weak. The listing skips clone size in some rows; elsewhere it reads once, few, many or a size class.

j_call v_call d_call clone_size cdr3_aa cdr3_nt
TRBJ2-5 TRBV29-1 - - CSVLVQLMYQETQYF TGCAGCGTGTTGGTTCAGTTGATGTACCAAGAGACCCAGTACTTC
TRBJ2-7 TRBV21-1 - - CASSKRLALQYF TGTGCCAGCAGCAAACGACTAGCGCTGCAGTACTTC
TRBJ1-2 TRBV28 - once CASRGGYGYTF TGTGCCAGCCGAGGAGGGTATGGCTACACCTTC
TRBJ1-6 TRBV5-5 - - CASSLGSIGGSPLHF TGTGCCAGCAGCTTGGGGTCAATCGGCGGTTCACCCCTCCACTTT
TRBJ1-5 TRBV27 - - CASSSQRAGTDYNQPQHF TGTGCCAGCAGTTCCCAACGTGCCGGGACGGACTACAATCAGCCCCAGCATTTT
TRBJ1-6 TRBV5-1 - - CASKEGMNNSPLHF TGCGCCAGCAAGGAGGGGATGAATAATTCACCCCTCCACTTT
TRBJ2-1 TRBV27 - - CASSVTLGKSAYNEQFF TGTGCCAGCAGTGTCACACTAGGGAAGAGTGCCTACAATGAGCAGTTCTTC
TRBJ1-5 TRBV7-9 - - CASSLDRPDQPQHF TGTGCCAGCAGCCTCGACAGACCTGATCAGCCCCAGCATTTT
TRBJ2-1 TRBV4-2 TRBD2 - CASSQDLLAGNEQFF TGTGCCAGCAGCCAAGATCTCTTAGCGGGAAATGAGCAGTTCTTC
TRBJ2-3 TRBV6-5 - - CATNGGGTDTQYF TGTGCCACCAACGGAGGTGGCACAGATACGCAGTATTTT
TRBJ2-5 TRBV5-1 - - CASSLARQGGEETQYF TGCGCCAGCAGCTTGGCCCGGCAGGGAGGAGAGGAGACCCAGTACTTC
TRBJ2-1 TRBV21-1 - - CASTYLPGTSGRGRPAPIRFF TGTGCCAGCACCTACCTTCCCGGGACTAGCGGGAGAGGCCGGCCAGCACCTATACGGTTCTTC
TRBJ1-4 TRBV6-5 TRBD1 few CASSYSTGGNNEKLFF TGTGCCAGCAGTTACTCGACAGGGGGCAATAATGAAAAACTGTTTTTT
TRBJ2-1 TRBV2 - - CASNLGQGTRPFF TGTGCCAGCAACCTGGGTCAGGGAACCCGACCGTTCTTC
TRBJ2-1 TRBV13 TRBD2 - CASSPEASGTRAEQFF TGTGCCAGCAGCCCAGAGGCTAGCGGGACAAGGGCTGAGCAGTTCTTC
TRBJ2-1 TRBV12-5 - - CASGYSGNEQFF TGTGCTAGTGGTTATAGCGGAAATGAGCAGTTCTTC
TRBJ2-7 TRBV28 TRBD1 - CASRDRGQSYEQYF TGTGCCAGCAGGGACAGGGGTCAATCCTACGAGCAGTACTTC
TRBJ1-1 TRBV11-2 TRBD1 - CASSPGQGARAEAFF TGTGCCAGCAGCCCTGGACAGGGGGCGCGAGCTGAAGCTTTCTTT
TRBJ2-3 TRBV4-3 TRBD2 - CASSQDARGGVYTQYF TGCGCCAGCAGCCAAGATGCGCGGGGGGGCGTATATACGCAGTATTTT
TRBJ2-3 TRBV19 - few CASSIRLVVDTQYF TGTGCCAGTAGTATACGGCTAGTGGTAGATACGCAGTATTTT
TRBJ1-2 TRBV15 - - CATSRGGGRGAGGYTF TGTGCCACCAGCAGAGGGGGGGGCAGGGGAGCCGGTGGCTACACCTTC